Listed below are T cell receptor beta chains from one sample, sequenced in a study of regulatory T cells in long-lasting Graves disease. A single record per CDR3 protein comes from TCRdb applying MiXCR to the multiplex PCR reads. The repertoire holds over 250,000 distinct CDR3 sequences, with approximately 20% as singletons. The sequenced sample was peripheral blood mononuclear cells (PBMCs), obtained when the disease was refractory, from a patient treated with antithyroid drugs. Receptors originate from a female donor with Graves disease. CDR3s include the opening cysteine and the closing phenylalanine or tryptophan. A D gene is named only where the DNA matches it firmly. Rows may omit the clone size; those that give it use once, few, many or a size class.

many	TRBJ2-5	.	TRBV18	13	TGTGCCAGCTCAAACCGGGAAGAAGAGACCCAGTACTTC	CASSNREEETQYF
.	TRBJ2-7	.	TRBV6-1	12	TGTGCCAGCAGTACTAGGATTGGCGAGCAGTACTTC	CASSTRIGEQYF
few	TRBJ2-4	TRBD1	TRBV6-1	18	TGTGCCAGCAGTAATGGACAGGGTGACTACGGCTGGGGAAACATTCAGTACTTC	CASSNGQGDYGWGNIQYF
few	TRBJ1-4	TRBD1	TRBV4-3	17	TGCGCCAGCAGCCCCGGACTGAGCGGGACAGTAGGCGAAAAACTGTTTTTT	CASSPGLSGTVGEKLFF
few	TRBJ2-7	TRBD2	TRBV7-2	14	TGTGCCAGCACCCTAGCGGGAGGCGTCTACGAGCAGTACTTC	CASTLAGGVYEQYF
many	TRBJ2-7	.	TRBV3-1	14	TGTGCCAGCAGCCAAGTGGGCATCTCCTACGAGCAGTACTTC	CASSQVGISYEQYF
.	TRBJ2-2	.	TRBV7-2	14	TGTGCCAGCAGCTTAGCTACTGGCACCGGGGAGCTGTTTTTT	CASSLATGTGELFF
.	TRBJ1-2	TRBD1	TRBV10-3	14	TGTGCCATCAGCACGGACAGGGGTCAGGGTGGCTACACCTTC	CAISTDRGQGGYTF
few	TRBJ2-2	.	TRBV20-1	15	TGCAGTGCTAGATCACTCGGGGATTCCACCGGGGAGCTGTTTTTT	CSARSLGDSTGELFF
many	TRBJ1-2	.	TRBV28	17	TGTGCCAGCAGTCTACCCCCATCGTTTACAGGGTACTATGGCTACACCTTC	CASSLPPSFTGYYGYTF
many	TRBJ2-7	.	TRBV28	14	TGTGCCAGCAGTCTCAGCCGAACCCAGGACGAGCAGTACTTC	CASSLSRTQDEQYF
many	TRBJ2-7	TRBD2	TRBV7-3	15	TGTGCCAGCAGCTCCACCCGACTAGCGGGCTACGAGCAGTACTTC	CASSSTRLAGYEQYF
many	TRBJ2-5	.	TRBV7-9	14	TGTGCCAGCAGCTTAATTGGGACTGAGGAGACCCAGTACTTC	CASSLIGTEETQYF
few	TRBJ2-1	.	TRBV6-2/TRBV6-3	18	TGTGCCAGCAGTTACTCGCGACGGCGAGACCGAGGGTACAATGAGCAGTTCTTC	CASSYSRRRDRGYNEQFF
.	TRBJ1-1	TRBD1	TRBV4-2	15	TGTGCCAGCAGCCAGGGACAGGTCGGGAACACTGAAGCTTTCTTT	CASSQGQVGNTEAFF
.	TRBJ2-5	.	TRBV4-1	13	TGCGCCAGCAGCCAAATCTTCCAAGAGACCCAGTACTTC	CASSQIFQETQYF
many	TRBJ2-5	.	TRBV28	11	TGTGCCATAACAGATCAAGAGACCCAGTACTTC	CAITDQETQYF
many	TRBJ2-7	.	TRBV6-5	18	TGTGCCAGCAGTTACTCGCGCTCCCGGGGTGAGCGATCCTACGAGCAGTACTTC	CASSYSRSRGERSYEQYF
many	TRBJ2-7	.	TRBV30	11	TGTGCCTGGACCCCTGGGGACGAGCAGTACTTC	CAWTPGDEQYF
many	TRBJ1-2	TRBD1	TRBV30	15	TGTGCCTGGATTAGACCCCCGGGACAGGGATATGGCTACACCTTC	CAWIRPPGQGYGYTF
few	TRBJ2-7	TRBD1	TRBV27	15	TGTGCCAGCAGTCCTAAGACAGGGGCCCCCTACGAGCAGTACTTC	CASSPKTGAPYEQYF
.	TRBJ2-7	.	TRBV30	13	TGTGCCTGGAGTCCGACAGCCCACTACGAGCAGTACTTC	CAWSPTAHYEQYF
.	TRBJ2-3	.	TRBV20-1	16	TGCAGTGCTCCGGGACAAACGGACTGGTTCACAGATACGCAGTATTTT	CSAPGQTDWFTDTQYF
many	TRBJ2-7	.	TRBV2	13	TGTGCCAGCAGCGCAGGGGAGTGGTACGAGCAGTACTTC	CASSAGEWYEQYF
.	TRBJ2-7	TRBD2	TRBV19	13	TGTGCCAGTAGTATAGCGGGAGGCGGCGAGCAGTACTTC	CASSIAGGGEQYF
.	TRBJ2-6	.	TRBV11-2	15	TGTGCCAGCAGCACCGGGACCGTAGGGGCCAACGTCCTGACTTTC	CASSTGTVGANVLTF
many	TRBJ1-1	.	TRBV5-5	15	TGTGCCAGCAGCTTGGTGGTCAGGATGAACACTGAAGCTTTCTTT	CASSLVVRMNTEAFF
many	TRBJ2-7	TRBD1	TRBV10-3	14	TGTGCCATCAGTGAGGGACAGGGGTCCTACGAGCAGTACTTC	CAISEGQGSYEQYF
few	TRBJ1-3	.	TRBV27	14	TGTGCCAGCAGTGCTCTAGACTCTGGAAACACCATATATTTT	CASSALDSGNTIYF
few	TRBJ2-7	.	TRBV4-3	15	TGCGCCAGCAGCCAAGAATGGACAGTTGCCTATGAGCAGTACTTC	CASSQEWTVAYEQYF
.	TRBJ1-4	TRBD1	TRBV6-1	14	TGTGCCAGCAGTGAGACAGGGACCAATGAAAAACTGTTTTTT	CASSETGTNEKLFF
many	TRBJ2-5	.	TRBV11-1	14	TGTGCCAGCAGCTTTTCAGGCTTCCAAGAGACCCAGTACTTC	CASSFSGFQETQYF
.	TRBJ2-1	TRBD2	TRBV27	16	TGTGCCAGCAGTACTACACGACTAGCGGGAGTGGATGAGCAGTTCTTC	CASSTTRLAGVDEQFF
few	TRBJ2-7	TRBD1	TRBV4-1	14	TGCGCCAGCAGCCAAGATAGGGGGCGTGACGAGCAGTACTTC	CASSQDRGRDEQYF
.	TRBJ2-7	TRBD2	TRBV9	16	TGTGCCAGCAGCGTAGCTGAGCTAGCGGGAGTCTGGGAGCAGTACTTC	CASSVAELAGVWEQYF
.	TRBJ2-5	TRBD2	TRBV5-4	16	TGTGCCAGCAGCTTGGTGACTAGCGGGGAACAAGAGACCCAGTACTTC	CASSLVTSGEQETQYF
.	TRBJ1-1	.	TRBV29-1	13	TGCAGCGTTGAAGCTACAGTGAACACTGAAGCTTTCTTT	CSVEATVNTEAFF
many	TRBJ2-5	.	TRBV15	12	TGTGCCACCAGCAGAGTCGGAGAGACCCAGTACTTC	CATSRVGETQYF
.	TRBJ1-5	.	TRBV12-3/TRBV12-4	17	TGTGCCAGCAGTTTACCACCATACCCTTATAGCAATCAGCCCCAGCATTTT	CASSLPPYPYSNQPQHF
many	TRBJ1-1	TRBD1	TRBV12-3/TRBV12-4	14	TGTGCCAGCAGGACGGGACAGGGGAACACTGAAGCTTTCTTT	CASRTGQGNTEAFF